This T cell receptor beta chain emerged from a study of T cells in women clearing cervical HPV infection. Study-wide background: Control women cleared a single incident HPV16 infection within 12 months. Whole-study findings and limits: Repertoire richness, not evenness, was significantly elevated in CIN3+ cases versus controls.

With regard to this clone: What it binds is unknown.

Produced via immunoSEQ multiplex PCR; TCRdb's table is partial and in-frame only. The sample totals more than 25,000 clones. The sample taken for sequencing was blood buffy coat. The receptor was derived from a woman aged 18-69 years with a cervical HPV16 infection that either progressed to CIN3+ or cleared (not recorded which).

CDR3 DNA, as far as it was read: TGCAGCGTTGAAGGCGGACTAGTGGGGTCCGGGGAG. This codes for CSVEGGLVGSGE. The full CDR3 protein reads CSVEGGLVGSGELFF. The chain has TRBV29-1 and TRBJ2-2; 7 bases match TRBD2. The read ends 3 residues before the CDR3 terminus; that terminus is restored from the germline J gene. This CDR3 has 15 amino acids. Trimming took 1 base from V and 6 from J; bases not matched to a gene: 8. CDR1 and CDR2 (germline): SQVTM, ANQGSEA.